This TCR beta chain was captured by sequencing in a study of blood T cell repertoires in COVID-19. Data came from immunoSEQ multiplex PCR; TCRdb stores just in-frame clones and leaves some out. The table records approximately 170,000 clones, more than 75% of them present only once. The germline CDR1 and CDR2 sequences are SGHRS and YFSETQ. This CDR3 is 14 amino acids long. Trimming took 7 bases from V and 5 from J, leaving 18 bases between them. Material: peripheral blood. The gene calls are TRBV5-1 and TRBJ2-5; no clear D. This TCR was recovered from a man between 65 and 85 years old with acute or convalescent COVID-19. CDR3: CASSPQADWETQYF. The CDR3 nucleotides are TGCGCCAGCTCTCCTCAGGCCGATTGGGAGACCCAGTACTTC. The whole variable domain, remainder taken from reference TRBV5-1 and TRBJ2-5, is KAGVTQTPRYLIKTRGQQVTLSCSPISGHRSVSWYQQTPGQGLQFLFEYFSETQRNKGNFPGRFSGRQFSNSRSEMNVSTLELGDSALYLCASSPQADWETQYFGPGTRLLVL.